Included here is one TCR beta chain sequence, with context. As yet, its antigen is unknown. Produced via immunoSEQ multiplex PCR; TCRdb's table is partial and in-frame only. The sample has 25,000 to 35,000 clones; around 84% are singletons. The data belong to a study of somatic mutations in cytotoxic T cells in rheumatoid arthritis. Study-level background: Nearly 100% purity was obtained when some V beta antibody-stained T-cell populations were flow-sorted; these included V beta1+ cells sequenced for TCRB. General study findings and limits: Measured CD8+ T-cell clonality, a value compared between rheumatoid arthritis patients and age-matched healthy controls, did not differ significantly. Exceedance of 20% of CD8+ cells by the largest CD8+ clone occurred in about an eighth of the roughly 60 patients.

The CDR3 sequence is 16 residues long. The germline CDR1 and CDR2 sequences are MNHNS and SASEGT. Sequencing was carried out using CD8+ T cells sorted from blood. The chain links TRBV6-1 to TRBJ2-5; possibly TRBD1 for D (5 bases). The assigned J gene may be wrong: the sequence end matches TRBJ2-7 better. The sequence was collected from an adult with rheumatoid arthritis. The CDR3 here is CASSEETAPSSYEQYF. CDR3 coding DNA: TGTGCCAGCAGTGAGGAGACAGCACCGAGCTCCTACGAGCAGTACTTC.